This T cell receptor beta chain was found in a study of T-cell reconstitution after alpha-beta-depleted transplantation in children. Construction of the TCRbeta library involved unique molecular identifiers. TCRdb reanalysed the PCR reads using MiXCR and keeps one entry per CDR3 protein. There are 360,000 or so distinct CDR3 sequences in the sample; roughly 20% occur only once, and 3.5% to 4% lies in the top ten. The germline gives CDR1 LGHNA, CDR2 YNFKEQ. The CDR3 consists of 14 residues. V gave up 3 bases and J gave up 5 bases, with 13 bases separating them. This TCR was recovered from a human donor who donated a stem cell graft to a child with acute myeloid leukemia. The rearrangement joins TRBV4-2 to TRBJ1-1; unclear D gene. The sequencing here drew on PBMCs from the stem cell graft donor, taken from the stem cell graft. The DNA of the CDR3 is TGTGCCAGCAGCCAGGGCCGGCGAATAACTGAAGCTTTCTTT. It translates to CASSQGRRITEAFF.